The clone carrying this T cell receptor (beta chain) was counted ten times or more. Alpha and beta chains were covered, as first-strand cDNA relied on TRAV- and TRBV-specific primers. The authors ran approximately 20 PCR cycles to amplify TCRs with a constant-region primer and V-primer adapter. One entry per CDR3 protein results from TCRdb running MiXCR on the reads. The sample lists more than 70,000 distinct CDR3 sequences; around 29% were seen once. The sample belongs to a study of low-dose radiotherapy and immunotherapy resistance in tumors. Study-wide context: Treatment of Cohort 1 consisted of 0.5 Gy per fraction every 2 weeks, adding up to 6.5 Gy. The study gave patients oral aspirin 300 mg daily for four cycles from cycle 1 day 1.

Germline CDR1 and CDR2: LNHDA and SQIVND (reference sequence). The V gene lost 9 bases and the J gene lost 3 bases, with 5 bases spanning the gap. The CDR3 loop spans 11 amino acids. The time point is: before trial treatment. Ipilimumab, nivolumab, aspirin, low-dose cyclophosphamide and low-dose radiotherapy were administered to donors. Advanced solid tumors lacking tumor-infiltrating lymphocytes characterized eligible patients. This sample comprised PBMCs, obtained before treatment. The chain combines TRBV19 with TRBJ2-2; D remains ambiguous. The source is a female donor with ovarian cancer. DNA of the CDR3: TGTGCCAGCCGGTACACCGGGGAGCTGTTTTTT. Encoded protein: CASRYTGELFF. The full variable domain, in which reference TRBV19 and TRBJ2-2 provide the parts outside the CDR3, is DGGITQSPKYLFRKEGQNVTLSCEQNLNHDAMYWYRQDPGQGLRLIYYSQIVNDFQKGDIAEGYSVSREKKESFPLTVTSAQKNPTAFYLCASRYTGELFFGEGSRLTVL.